This TCR beta chain was documented in a study of T cell responses to AZD1222 COVID-19 vaccine. Study findings and constraints: Nearly half of spike-specific TCRs reportedly target variant regions that are unmutated in the B.1.351 and B.1.1.7 variants.

The germline V gene has CDR1 SGHNT and CDR2 YYREEE (reference sequence). V gave up 3 bases and J gave up 6 bases, with 13 bases separating them. The CDR3 is made up of 14 amino acids. Regarding this clone: Its target is unknown.

Sequencing used immunoSEQ multiplex PCR; TCRdb keeps in-frame clones, though not all of them. The data show more than 70,000 clones, around 90% seen once. This TCR was recovered from an adult in good health. The V and J genes are TRBV5-4 and TRBJ1-5, with D possibly being TRBD1 (5 bases). Material: peripheral blood, obtained on day 0 of AZD1222 vaccination. The CDR3 coding sequence is TGTGCCAGCAGCTCCCGGGGGGACCCTCAGCCCCAGCATTTT. It is translated as CASSSRGDPQPQHF.